Listed below are T cell receptor beta chains from one sample, sequenced in a study of cytomegalovirus exposure and HLA in healthy donors. Generated by immunoSEQ multiplex PCR, the TCRdb table keeps only in-frame clones and is missing some. The data contain 110,000 to 150,000 clones, about 78% of them singletons. The sequenced sample consisted of PBMCs. The receptor source for this set is a man aged 40-55 years in good health and CMV-seropositive. The CDR3 runs from the conserved cysteine through the conserved F or W. D genes are given only for firm matches. The listing skips clone size in some rows; elsewhere it reads once, few, many or a size class.

J gene,V gene,clone size,D gene,CDR3 protein,CDR3 DNA
TRBJ1-1,TRBV9,.,.,CASSVQGQATEAFF,TGTGCCAGCAGCGTACAGGGGCAGGCCACTGAAGCTTTCTTT
TRBJ1-1,TRBV6-1,.,.,CASSEASYALSNTEAFF,TGTGCCAGCAGTGAAGCATCGTACGCGCTGTCGAACACTGAAGCTTTCTTT
TRBJ2-3,TRBV4-2,.,TRBD2,CASSQESGRADTQYF,TGTGCCAGCAGCCAAGAGAGCGGGAGGGCAGATACGCAGTATTTT
TRBJ1-1,TRBV11-2,.,TRBD1,CASSPRQGTEAFF,TGTGCCAGCAGCCCAAGACAGGGAACTGAAGCTTTCTTT
TRBJ1-2,TRBV4-2,.,.,CASSQEAGLGYGYTF,TGTGCCAGCAGCCAAGAGGCAGGGCTTGGGTATGGCTACACCTTC
TRBJ2-7,TRBV4-1,.,TRBD1,CASSPPDRAYEQYF,TGCGCCAGCAGCCCTCCGGACAGGGCCTACGAGCAGTACTTC
TRBJ2-4,TRBV7-2,.,.,CASSLAETAAKNIQYF,TGTGCCAGCAGCTTAGCTGAGACAGCAGCCAAAAACATTCAGTACTTC
TRBJ2-1,TRBV2,once,.,CASSEPLYDEQFF,TGTGCCAGCAGTGAACCACTTTACGATGAGCAGTTCTTC
TRBJ2-7,TRBV5-1,.,TRBD1,CASSLVVTGGGEQYF,TGCGCCAGCAGCTTGGTAGTCACAGGGGGAGGTGAGCAGTACTTC
TRBJ1-4,TRBV5-1,.,TRBD1,CASNQQGIGKLFF,TGCGCCAGCAACCAACAGGGGATCGGAAAACTGTTTTTT
TRBJ1-1,TRBV14,.,.,CASSQDRPLGEAFF,TGTGCCAGCAGCCAAGACAGGCCCTTGGGTGAAGCTTTCTTT
TRBJ1-1,TRBV11-2,.,TRBD1,CASSLDSGGITEAFF,TGTGCCAGCAGCTTAGATTCAGGGGGCATCACTGAAGCTTTCTTT
TRBJ1-2,TRBV7-9,.,.,CASSSSLRVVGYTF,TGTGCCAGCAGCTCAAGCCTACGGGTTGTGGGCTACACCTTC
TRBJ2-2,TRBV30,.,.,CAWTYTGELFF,TGTGCCTGGACCTACACCGGGGAGCTGTTTTTT
TRBJ1-2,TRBV4-2,.,.,CASSPEGTAANYGYTF,TGTGCCAGCAGCCCAGAGGGTACAGCCGCTAACTATGGCTACACCTTC
TRBJ1-2,TRBV20-1,.,TRBD1,CSAVDRVGYTF,TGCAGTGCAGTTGACAGGGTTGGCTACACCTTC
TRBJ2-7,TRBV4-3,once,.,CASSQETLGSGFYEQYF,TGCGCCAGCAGCCAAGAGACCCTGGGGAGTGGGTTCTACGAGCAGTACTTC
TRBJ1-5,TRBV6-6,once,TRBD1,CASRQGNQPQHF,TGTGCCAGCCGACAGGGAAATCAGCCCCAGCATTTT
TRBJ2-3,TRBV28,.,.,CASSFSGQYANSDTQYF,TGTGCCAGCAGTTTTTCTGGACAGTACGCTAATTCCGATACGCAGTATTTT
TRBJ1-2,TRBV9,.,.,CASSVAAQGYGYTF,TGTGCCAGCAGCGTCGCCGCACAGGGATATGGCTACACCTTC
TRBJ1-4,TRBV20-1,few,.,CSARGPGLMFF,TGCAGTGCTAGAGGGCCGGGACTGATGTTTTTT
TRBJ1-1,TRBV5-5,.,.,CASSLDGRANTEAFF,TGTGCCAGCAGCTTGGATGGCAGGGCGAACACTGAAGCTTTCTTT
TRBJ2-7,TRBV2,.,TRBD2,CASRGLARYYEQYF,TGTGCCAGCAGGGGACTAGCGAGGTACTACGAGCAGTACTTC
TRBJ2-7,TRBV9,.,TRBD2,CASSVESGRNHEQYF,TGTGCCAGCAGCGTAGAGAGCGGGAGGAACCACGAGCAGTACTTC
TRBJ2-2,TRBV4-1,once,.,CASSPWGGANTGELFF,TGCGCCAGCAGCCCTTGGGGGGGCGCGAACACCGGGGAGCTGTTTTTT
TRBJ2-2,TRBV7-9,.,TRBD2,CASSLALAGDTGELFF,TGTGCCAGCAGCTTAGCTTTGGCGGGGGACACCGGGGAGCTGTTTTTT
TRBJ1-2,TRBV28,.,.,CASRGAALDDYGYTF,TGTGCCAGCAGAGGTGCGGCGTTAGATGACTATGGCTACACCTTC
TRBJ1-2,TRBV2,.,.,CASSDLTGIYGYTF,TGTGCCAGCAGTGACCTTACAGGGATCTATGGCTACACCTTC
TRBJ2-4,TRBV5-1,.,TRBD2,CASSLEGSSGFKNIQYF,TGCGCCAGCAGCTTGGAGGGTTCTAGCGGGTTTAAAAACATTCAGTACTTC
TRBJ2-3,TRBV2,.,TRBD2,CASRTGTSDYPEGQYF,TGTGCCAGCAGAACCGGGACTAGCGACTACCCGGAGGGGCAGTATTTT
TRBJ2-1,TRBV9,.,TRBD2,CASSLTSGRGEQFF,TGTGCCAGCAGCCTTACTAGCGGGAGGGGTGAGCAGTTCTTC
TRBJ2-1,TRBV7-9,.,TRBD2,CASSLMAGGVANEQFF,TGTGCCAGCAGCTTAATGGCGGGGGGAGTGGCCAATGAGCAGTTCTTC
TRBJ2-5,TRBV4-2,.,TRBD2,CASSQVERGPGTQYF,TGTGCCAGCAGCCAAGTTGAGCGGGGGCCAGGGACCCAGTACTTC
TRBJ2-7,TRBV18,.,TRBD2,CASSPAWGLETYEQYF,TGTGCCAGCTCACCAGCATGGGGACTAGAAACCTACGAGCAGTACTTC
TRBJ2-7,TRBV19,.,.,CASSIYSTSYEQYF,TGTGCCAGTAGTATATACAGCACTTCCTACGAGCAGTACTTC
TRBJ2-1,TRBV14,.,TRBD1,CASSQGSTGTGVLIEQFF,TGTGCCAGCAGCCAAGGGTCCACCGGGACAGGGGTCCTCATTGAGCAGTTCTTC
TRBJ1-2,TRBV13,.,.,CASSFGQTNYGYTF,TGTGCCAGCAGCTTCGGACAGACGAACTATGGCTACACCTTC
TRBJ1-4,TRBV7-9,.,.,CASSSRVSNEKLFF,TGTGCCAGCAGCTCCAGGGTTTCTAATGAAAAACTGTTTTTT
TRBJ2-7,TRBV7-8,.,.,CASSFYEAHEQYF,TGTGCCAGCAGCTTCTATGAGGCCCACGAGCAGTACTTC
TRBJ1-5,TRBV28,.,.,CASGYRKRRQPQHF,TGTGCCAGCGGATATCGTAAGAGGCGTCAGCCCCAGCATTTT
TRBJ2-7,TRBV5-6,.,.,CASSLGGRSEQYF,TGTGCCAGCAGCTTGGGAGGGCGGAGCGAGCAGTACTTC
TRBJ2-2,TRBV5-6,.,.,CASSLGDGELFF,TGTGCCAGCAGCTTGGGCGATGGGGAGCTGTTTTTT
TRBJ2-7,TRBV28,once,TRBD1,CASRGDRAPYEQYF,TGTGCCAGTCGTGGGGACAGGGCCCCCTACGAGCAGTACTTC
TRBJ1-5,TRBV5-1,.,TRBD1,CASRQTGDNNQPQHF,TGCGCCAGCAGGCAAACAGGGGACAACAATCAGCCCCAGCATTTT
TRBJ1-2,TRBV28,.,TRBD1,CASSLESPGQHTYGYTF,TGTGCCAGCAGTTTAGAGTCTCCGGGACAGCACACTTATGGCTACACCTTC
TRBJ1-1,TRBV7-9,.,.,CASSYRSGAAEAFF,TGTGCCAGCAGCTACCGGAGCGGGGCGGCTGAAGCTTTCTTT
TRBJ1-4,TRBV27,.,.,CASKTSGVEELFF,TGTGCCAGCAAAACTTCGGGGGTCGAGGAACTGTTTTTT
TRBJ1-5,TRBV6-1,.,.,CASSEADFYQPQHF,TGTGCCAGCAGTGAGGCTGACTTTTATCAGCCCCAGCATTTT
TRBJ1-1,TRBV30,.,.,CASLSGRGVTEAFF,TGTGCCTCCCTCTCGGGGAGGGGTGTAACTGAAGCTTTCTTT
TRBJ2-7,TRBV14,.,TRBD1,CASRGQGSHEQYF,TGTGCCAGCCGAGGACAGGGATCCCACGAGCAGTACTTC
TRBJ1-4,TRBV18,.,.,CASSPLQTNEKLFF,TGTGCCAGCTCACCATTACAAACTAATGAAAAACTGTTTTTT
TRBJ2-3,TRBV30,few,TRBD2,CAWSPLAGPGHSTDTQYF,TGTGCCTGGAGCCCCCTAGCGGGCCCCGGCCATAGCACAGATACGCAGTATTTT
TRBJ1-3,TRBV4-3,.,.,CASSQDGDSGNTIYF,TGCGCCAGCAGCCAAGACGGGGACTCTGGAAACACCATATATTTT
TRBJ2-7,TRBV27,.,.,CASSLSGINEQYF,TGTGCCAGCAGTTTATCCGGGATCAACGAGCAGTACTTC
TRBJ1-5,TRBV18,.,.,CASSPQNNQPQHF,TGTGCCAGCTCACCTCAGAACAATCAGCCCCAGCATTTT
TRBJ1-2,TRBV11-2,.,TRBD1,CASSTRRDRGLESGGYTF,TGTGCCAGCAGCACCCGACGGGACAGGGGGCTTGAGTCGGGTGGCTACACCTTC
TRBJ2-7,TRBV19,.,.,CASSRETYEQYF,TGTGCCAGTAGCCGGGAGACATACGAGCAGTACTTC
TRBJ1-3,TRBV18,.,.,CASSKGPGSGNTIYF,TGTGCCAGCTCAAAGGGGCCGGGCTCTGGAAACACCATATATTTT
TRBJ2-7,TRBV6-1,.,.,CASSGRQALAYEQYF,TGTGCCAGCAGTGGCAGACAGGCCCTTGCCTACGAGCAGTACTTC
TRBJ2-3,TRBV6-1,.,TRBD2,CASSENSGGADTQYF,TGTGCCAGCAGTGAAAATAGCGGGGGGGCAGATACGCAGTATTTT